Listed below are T cell receptor beta chains from one sample, sequenced in a study of regulatory T cells in long-lasting Graves disease. TCRdb ran MiXCR on the multiplex PCR reads and lists one entry per CDR3 protein. This table has some 280,000 distinct CDR3 sequences, under 25% appearing once. Source: peripheral blood mononuclear cells (PBMCs), taken when the disease was refractory, from a patient treated with antithyroid drugs. These receptors were obtained from a female donor with Graves disease. Both conserved end residues are part of each CDR3. D genes are given only for firm matches. Rows give clone size only sometimes, using once, few, many, or a class for an expanded clone.

TRBV27	13	TRBJ2-7	.	.	TGTGCCACCGGAGACAGGAACTCCTACGAGCAGTACTTC	CATGDRNSYEQYF
TRBV19	16	TRBJ2-7	few	TRBD2	TGTGCCAGTAGTGAAGCCGGGACTAGCGGGAGCTACGAGCAGTACTTC	CASSEAGTSGSYEQYF
TRBV4-3	20	TRBJ2-2	.	TRBD2	TGCGCCAGCAGCCAAGATTCGCCCGCGCTTAGCGGGAGTGGCACCGGGGAGCTGTTTTTT	CASSQDSPALSGSGTGELFF
TRBV28	15	TRBJ2-7	many	.	TGTGCCAGCAGTTCCTCCGGCGACTGGGCCTACGAGCAGTACTTC	CASSSSGDWAYEQYF
TRBV20-1	11	TRBJ2-7	.	.	TGCAGTGCTAGAGACGAGTACGAGCAGTACTTC	CSARDEYEQYF
TRBV6-5	13	TRBJ2-7	few	.	TGTGCCAGCAGTTCTTTGGTTAGCCACGAGCAGTACTTC	CASSSLVSHEQYF
TRBV19	15	TRBJ1-5	many	.	TGTGCCAGTAGTCCAGCCCTCCACGGGGGATCAGCCCAGCATTTT	CASSPALHGGSAQHF
TRBV20-1	16	TRBJ2-3	few	TRBD2	TGCAGTGCTAGGGGACTAGCGGGTGCCCTTACAGATACGCAGTATTTT	CSARGLAGALTDTQYF
TRBV9	15	TRBJ2-5	many	.	TGTGCCAGCAGCTTCCGGAATCTTGCACAAGAGACCCAGTACTTC	CASSFRNLAQETQYF
TRBV19	16	TRBJ2-7	.	TRBD2	TGTGCCAGTAGTCCCCGGGGGGGACTACCTTCTGACGAGCAGTACTTC	CASSPRGGLPSDEQYF
TRBV7-8	14	TRBJ2-5	many	.	TGTGCCAGCAGCCCAGATGAGGCCAAAGAGACCCAGTACTTC	CASSPDEAKETQYF
TRBV28	15	TRBJ2-7	many	.	TGTGCCAGCAGTCCCCCGGCGGGCAGGGTTTACGAGCAGTACTTC	CASSPPAGRVYEQYF
TRBV19	16	TRBJ2-4	.	.	TGTGCCAGTAGCCCTCCGGGGGTTCTAGCCAAAAACATTCAGTACTTC	CASSPPGVLAKNIQYF
TRBV10-3	16	TRBJ2-2	.	TRBD2	TGTGCCATCAGTGCTAGCGGGAGTACGAACACCGGGGAGCTGTTTTTT	CAISASGSTNTGELFF
TRBV10-1	9	TRBJ2-7	few	.	TGCGCCAGCCCTGCCGAGCAGTACTTC	CASPAEQYF
TRBV10-3	13	TRBJ1-6	many	.	TGTGCCATCAGAACAGGAACTAATTCACCCCTCCACTTT	CAIRTGTNSPLHF
TRBV20-1	15	TRBJ2-7	.	.	TGCAGTGCTAGAGATATTACGAGCGGGTCTTACGAGCAGTACTTC	CSARDITSGSYEQYF
TRBV10-3	12	TRBJ1-5	.	.	TGTGCCATCCCCCGCAGAAATCAGCCCCAGCATTTT	CAIPRRNQPQHF
TRBV4-3	18	TRBJ2-7	.	TRBD2	TGCGCCAGCAGCCAAGGAGTGGCGGCGGGAGGGCCTGCCTACGAGCAGTACTTC	CASSQGVAAGGPAYEQYF
TRBV5-8	14	TRBJ1-5	.	.	TGTGCCAGCAGCCTCTTTCGGGGGAATCAGCCCCAGCATTTT	CASSLFRGNQPQHF
TRBV7-2	15	TRBJ2-7	.	TRBD1	TGTGCCAGCAGCTTAGAAGGGACAGGGATACACGAGCAGTACTTC	CASSLEGTGIHEQYF
TRBV18	12	TRBJ1-2	many	.	TGTGCCAGCTCACCACAGACGTTTGGCTACACCTTC	CASSPQTFGYTF
TRBV19	12	TRBJ1-1	.	.	TGTGCCAGTACCCTGGACGGTGGGCGAGCTTTCTTT	CASTLDGGRAFF
TRBV28	13	TRBJ2-7	many	.	TGTGCCAGCAGTTACTCTCGGGACACCCTGCAGTACTTC	CASSYSRDTLQYF
TRBV2	16	TRBJ2-7	many	.	TGTGCCAGCAGTGAAGCGCCCTGGGACTTCTCCTACGAGCAGTACTTC	CASSEAPWDFSYEQYF
TRBV12-3/TRBV12-4	20	TRBJ2-7	few	.	TGTGCCAGCAGCAGGGGGGACAGGCAACGCAAAGCGGGATCAGCCTACGAGCAGTACTTC	CASSRGDRQRKAGSAYEQYF
TRBV28	11	TRBJ1-2	many	.	TGTGCCAGCAGTCTAACAGGGAGCTACACCTTC	CASSLTGSYTF
TRBV29-1	15	TRBJ1-1	.	TRBD1	TGCAGCCACCTGGGACAGGGGGCGGTTTGGACTGAAGCTTTCTTT	CSHLGQGAVWTEAFF
TRBV20-1	11	TRBJ1-1	many	.	TGCAGTGCCCGACGGGACACTGAAGCTTTCTTT	CSARRDTEAFF
TRBV29-1	14	TRBJ2-2	.	.	TGCAGCGTTTCACAACAGACGAACACCGGGGAGCTGTTTTTT	CSVSQQTNTGELFF
TRBV12-3/TRBV12-4	14	TRBJ1-6	many	.	TGTGCCAGCACCCAAGGGGGGGTCGGTTCACCCCTCCACTTT	CASTQGGVGSPLHF
TRBV20-1	16	TRBJ2-7	.	.	TGCAGTGCTAGTCGAGCAGCGGATTTACCCCCCTACGAGCAGTACTTC	CSASRAADLPPYEQYF
TRBV5-1	13	TRBJ2-2	few	.	TGCGCCAGTAGCAGAGGGGATGCCGGGGAGCTGTTTTTT	CASSRGDAGELFF
TRBV27	15	TRBJ1-5	.	.	TGTGCCGGCAGTTTATCGTACAGTAGCGATCAGCCCCAGCATTTT	CAGSLSYSSDQPQHF
TRBV28	13	TRBJ1-2	many	.	TGTGCCAGCACCCCCTCCTCCAACTATGGCTACACCTTC	CASTPSSNYGYTF
TRBV29-1	14	TRBJ2-5	.	.	TGCAGCGCCGGGATCGGGGTAGGCCAAGAGACCCAGTACTTC	CSAGIGVGQETQYF
TRBV5-4	18	TRBJ2-2	few	TRBD2	TGTGCCAGCAAGATTTCTAGCGGGAGTTTGAGGAACACCGGGGAGCTGTTTTTT	CASKISSGSLRNTGELFF
TRBV10-3	13	TRBJ2-7	.	TRBD1	TGTGCCCCCAGGGGGACAGGATCCTACGAGCAGTACTTC	CAPRGTGSYEQYF
TRBV6-1	12	TRBJ1-2	many	.	TGTGCCAGCAGTGCCAGGGATCTGGGCTACACCTTC	CASSARDLGYTF
TRBV7-2	15	TRBJ2-5	.	.	TGTGCCAGCAGCTATGGGGGGGGCTTCCAAGAGACCCAGTACTTC	CASSYGGGFQETQYF
TRBV2	15	TRBJ2-1	.	TRBD1	TGTGCCAGCAGTGAAAAAGGGACAGGACCCAATGAGCAGTTCTTC	CASSEKGTGPNEQFF
TRBV9	15	TRBJ2-2	few	TRBD1	TGTGCCAGCAGCGCTTCGGGACAGCTTACCGGGGAGCTGTTTTTT	CASSASGQLTGELFF
TRBV3-1	13	TRBJ1-1	few	.	TGTGCCAGCAGCCAAGTATCGGGGGCTGAAGCTTTCTTT	CASSQVSGAEAFF
TRBV6-5	15	TRBJ2-2	few	.	TGTGCCAGCAGTTCCCCACAGGGAGGGACCGGGGAGCTGTTTTTT	CASSSPQGGTGELFF
TRBV18	15	TRBJ2-5	many	.	TGTGCCAGCTCATCGCCATTAACTATGCAAGAGACCCAGTACTTC	CASSSPLTMQETQYF
TRBV20-1	16	TRBJ2-3	.	TRBD1	TGCAGTGCTAGGGGGGTGGACAGGAGATTCACAGATACGCAGTATTTT	CSARGVDRRFTDTQYF
TRBV3-1	11	TRBJ1-2	many	.	TGTGCCAGCAGCCCTGGACGGGGCTACACCTTC	CASSPGRGYTF
TRBV7-2	14	TRBJ2-7	many	.	TGTGCCAGCAGCTTCGGGACGGTGACCTACGAGCAGTACTTC	CASSFGTVTYEQYF
TRBV5-6	12	TRBJ1-2	.	.	TGTGCCAGCAGCTTCGGGGGCATAGGCTACACCTTC	CASSFGGIGYTF
TRBV3-1	20	TRBJ2-1	.	TRBD2	TGTGCCAGCAGCCGTCCCAAGGGCGGACTAGCGGGGAACAGGAACAATGAGCAGTTCTTC	CASSRPKGGLAGNRNNEQFF
TRBV6-1	11	TRBJ2-7	few	.	TGTGCCAGCAGGGAGGAGTCGCAGCAGTACTTC	CASREESQQYF
TRBV12-3/TRBV12-4	14	TRBJ1-5	many	.	TGTGCCAGCAGCCCACAGGGTGGTGGGCAGCCCCAGCATTTT	CASSPQGGGQPQHF
TRBV5-1	16	TRBJ2-7	.	TRBD2	TGCGCCAGCAGCTTGGTGCTAGCGGGAGCCCACTACGAGCAGTACTTC	CASSLVLAGAHYEQYF
TRBV7-9	12	TRBJ2-1	.	.	TGTGCCAGCAGCTTAGCTAACCGGCAGCAGTTCTTC	CASSLANRQQFF